Listed here is a single T cell receptor beta chain. Its matching antigen is unknown. Libraries were prepared by immunoSEQ multiplex PCR; TCRdb keeps only in-frame clonotypes and omits some of them. The data show about 68,000 clones, 70% to 90% seen once. This CDR3 comprises 19 residues. Germline V gives CDR1 LNHDA, CDR2 SQIVND (reference sequence). V trimming: 5 bases; J trimming: 0 bases; junction bases outside the gene matches: 16. The sample belongs to a study of OX40 agonist ivuxolimab in advanced cancers. Across the study: Earlier anti-PD-1, anti-PD-L1 or anti-CTLA-4 therapy was permitted; 30% to 50% had received some. Study conclusions and caveats: A proportion of nonresponders additionally exhibited low normalized T-cell clonal expansion.

Blood was sampled at baseline, cycle 4 day 1, and cycle 7 day 1. The V call is TRBV19, the J call TRBJ1-5; 7 bases line up with TRBD1. The clonotype was recovered from an adult with an advanced solid tumor such as melanoma, head and neck, liver or kidney cancer. Sequencing was performed on CD4+ or CD8+ T cells sorted from blood, taken in a trial of the OX40 agonist ivuxolimab. Here the CDR3 reads CASSPPPTGTLYSNQPQHF. The CDR3 nucleotides read TGTGCCAGTAGTCCCCCCCCGACAGGGACCCTTTATAGCAATCAGCCCCAGCATTTT.